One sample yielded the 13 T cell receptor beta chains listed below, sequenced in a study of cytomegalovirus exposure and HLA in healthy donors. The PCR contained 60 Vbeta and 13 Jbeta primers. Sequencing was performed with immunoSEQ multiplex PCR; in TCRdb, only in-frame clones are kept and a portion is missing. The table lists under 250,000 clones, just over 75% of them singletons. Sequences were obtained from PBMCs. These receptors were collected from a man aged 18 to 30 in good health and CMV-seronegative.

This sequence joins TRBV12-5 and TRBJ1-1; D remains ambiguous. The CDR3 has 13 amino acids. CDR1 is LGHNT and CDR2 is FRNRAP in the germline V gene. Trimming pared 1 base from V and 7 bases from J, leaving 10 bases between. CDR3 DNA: TGTGCTAGTGGTTTGGCTCTTCGGGGTGAAGCTTTCTTT. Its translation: CASGLALRGEAFF.

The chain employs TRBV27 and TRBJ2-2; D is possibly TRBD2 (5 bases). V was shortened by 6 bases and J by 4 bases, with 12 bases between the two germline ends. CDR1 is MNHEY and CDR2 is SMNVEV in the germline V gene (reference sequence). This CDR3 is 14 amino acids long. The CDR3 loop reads CASRLAGATGELFF. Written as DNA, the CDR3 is TGTGCCAGCAGGCTAGCTGGCGCCACCGGGGAGCTGTTTTTT.

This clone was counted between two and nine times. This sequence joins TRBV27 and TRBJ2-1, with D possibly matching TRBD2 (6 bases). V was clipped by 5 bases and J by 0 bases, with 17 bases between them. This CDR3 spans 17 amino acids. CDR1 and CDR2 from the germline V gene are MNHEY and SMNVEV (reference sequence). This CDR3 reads CASSLGLPILSYNEQFF. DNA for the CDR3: TGTGCCAGCAGTCTCGGACTACCAATTCTCTCCTACAATGAGCAGTTCTTC.

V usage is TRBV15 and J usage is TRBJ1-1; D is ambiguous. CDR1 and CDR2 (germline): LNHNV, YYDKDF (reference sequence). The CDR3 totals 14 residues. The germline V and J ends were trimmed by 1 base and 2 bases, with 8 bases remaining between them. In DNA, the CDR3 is TGTGCCACCAGCAGAGGGAGGGCTAACACTGAAGCTTTCTTT. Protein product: CATSRGRANTEAFF.

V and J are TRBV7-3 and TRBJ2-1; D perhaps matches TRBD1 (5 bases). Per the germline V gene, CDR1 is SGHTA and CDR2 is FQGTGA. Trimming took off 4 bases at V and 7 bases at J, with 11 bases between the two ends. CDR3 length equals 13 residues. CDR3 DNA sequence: TGTGCCAGCAGCTGGCGACAGAGGAATGAGCAGTTCTTC. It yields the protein CASSWRQRNEQFF.

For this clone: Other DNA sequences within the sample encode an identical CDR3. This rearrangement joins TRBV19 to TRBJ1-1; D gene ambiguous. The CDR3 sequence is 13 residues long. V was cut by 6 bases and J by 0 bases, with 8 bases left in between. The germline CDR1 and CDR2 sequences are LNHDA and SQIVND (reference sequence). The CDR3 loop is CASSDSLNTEAFF. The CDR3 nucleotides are TGTGCCAGTAGCGACTCCCTGAACACTGAAGCTTTCTTT.

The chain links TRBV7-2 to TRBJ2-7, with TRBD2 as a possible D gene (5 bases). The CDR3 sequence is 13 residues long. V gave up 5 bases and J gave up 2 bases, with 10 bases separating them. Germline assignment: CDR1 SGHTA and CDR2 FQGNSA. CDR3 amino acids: CASSGRVPYEQYF. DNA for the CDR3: TGTGCCAGCAGCGGGCGGGTGCCCTACGAGCAGTACTTC. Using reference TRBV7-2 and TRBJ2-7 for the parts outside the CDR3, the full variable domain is GAGVSQSPSNKVTEKGKDVELRCDPISGHTALYWYRQSLGQGLEFLIYFQGNSAPDKSGLPSDRFSAERTGGSVSTLTIQRTQQEDSAVYLCASSGRVPYEQYFGPGTRLTVT.

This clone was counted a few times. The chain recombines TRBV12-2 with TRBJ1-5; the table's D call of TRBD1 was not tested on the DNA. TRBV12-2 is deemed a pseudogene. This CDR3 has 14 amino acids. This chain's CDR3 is CASRLGGVLRPQHF. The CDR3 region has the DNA TGTGCAAGTCGCTTAGGGGGCGTTCTTCGGCCCCAGCATTTT.

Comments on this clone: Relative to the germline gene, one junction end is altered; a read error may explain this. Written as DNA, the CDR3 is TGTACCAGCAGGAAAATTACAGGGACTGAAGCTTTCTTT. Protein: CTSRKITGTEAFF. The chain combines TRBV6-1 with TRBJ1-1, with D maybe TRBD1 (6 bases). CDR3 size: 13 residues. Germline values: CDR1 MNHNS, CDR2 SASEGT.

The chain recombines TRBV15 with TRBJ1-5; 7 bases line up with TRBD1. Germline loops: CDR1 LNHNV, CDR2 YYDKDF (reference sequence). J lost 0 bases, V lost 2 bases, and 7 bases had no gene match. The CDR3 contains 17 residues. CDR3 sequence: CATSRRRQGDSNQPQHF. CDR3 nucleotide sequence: TGTGCCACCAGCAGACGCAGACAGGGCGATAGCAATCAGCCCCAGCATTTT.

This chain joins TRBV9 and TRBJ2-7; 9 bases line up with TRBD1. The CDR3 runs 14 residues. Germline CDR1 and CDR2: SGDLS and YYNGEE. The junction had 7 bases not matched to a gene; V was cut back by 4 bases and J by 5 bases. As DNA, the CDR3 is TGTGCCAGCAGCCCCTGGGACAGGGTAAACGAGCAGTACTTC. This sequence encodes CASSPWDRVNEQYF.

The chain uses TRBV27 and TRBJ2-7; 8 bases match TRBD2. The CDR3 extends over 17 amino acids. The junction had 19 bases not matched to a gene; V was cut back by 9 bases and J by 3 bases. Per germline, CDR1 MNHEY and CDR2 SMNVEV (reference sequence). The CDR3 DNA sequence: TGTGCCAGTCGGGGCTCCGGGGGGGACTACCAGATCTACGAGCAGTACTTC. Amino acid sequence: CASRGSGGDYQIYEQYF.

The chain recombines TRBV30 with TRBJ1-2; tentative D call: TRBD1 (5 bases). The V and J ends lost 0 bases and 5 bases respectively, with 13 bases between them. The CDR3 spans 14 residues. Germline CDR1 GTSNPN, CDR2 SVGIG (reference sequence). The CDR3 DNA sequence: TGTGCCTGGAGTGTAGCCAGGGCCGGGTATGGCTACACCTTC. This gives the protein CAWSVARAGYGYTF.